The next 27 T cell receptor beta chains were all read from a single sample in a study of PD-1 blockade in mismatch repair-deficient tumors. Data came from immunoSEQ multiplex PCR; TCRdb stores just in-frame clones and leaves some out. Here the sample spans 65,000 to 80,000 clones, about 72% being singletons. The specimen was peripheral blood, collected 2 weeks after starting pembrolizumab. The receptor set was obtained from an adult with mismatch repair-deficient cancer.

The CDR3 DNA reads TGTGCCTGGACAGGGGACGAGGAATCTGAAGCTTTCTTT. Protein product: CAWTGDEESEAFF. The chain is built from TRBV30 and TRBJ1-1; maybe TRBD1 (6 bases). This CDR3 has 13 residues. Trimming cost V 4 bases and J 6 bases, with 15 bases left between them. Germline assignment: CDR1 GTSNPN and CDR2 SVGIG (reference sequence).

The V gene is TRBV7-2, the J gene TRBJ2-3; maybe TRBD2 (5 bases). V lost 3 bases and J lost 2, with 9 bases in between. CDR1 is SGHTA and CDR2 is FQGNSA in the germline V gene. This CDR3 region has 14 residues. CDR3 nucleotides: TGTGCCAGCAGCTTGAGGGCCTTCACAGATACGCAGTATTTT. Amino acids: CASSLRAFTDTQYF. The whole variable domain, remainder taken from reference TRBV7-2 and TRBJ2-3, is GAGVSQSPSNKVTEKGKDVELRCDPISGHTALYWYRQSLGQGLEFLIYFQGNSAPDKSGLPSDRFSAERTGGSVSTLTIQRTQQEDSAVYLCASSLRAFTDTQYFGPGTRLTVL.

The sample holds one count of this clone. This sequence joins TRBV5-6 and TRBJ1-5; D gene unclear. Germline V CDR1 and CDR2: SGHDT, YYEEEE. The CDR3 spans 14 residues. With 3 bases removed from V and 3 bases from J, the gap between germline ends came to 10 bases. CDR3 loop: CASSSSGLNQPQHF. DNA of the CDR3: TGTGCCAGCAGCTCATCAGGCCTCAATCAGCCCCAGCATTTT.

V gene TRBV7-2 combines with J gene TRBJ2-3, with D maybe TRBD1 (7 bases). The CDR3 loop spans 17 amino acids. The germline gives CDR1 SGHTA, CDR2 FQGNSA. Trimming removed 1 base at V and 5 bases at J, with 19 bases between. This CDR3 reads CASSLVGGGDTGDTQYF. CDR3 in DNA: TGTGCCAGCAGCTTAGTTGGAGGGGGCGACACGGGAGATACGCAGTATTTT.

The chain carries TRBV7-2 and TRBJ1-1; 11 bases fit TRBD1. With 5 bases clipped from V and 11 bases from J, the junction kept 7 bases outside the gene matches. Germline V gene lookup returns CDR1 SGHTA and CDR2 FQGNSA. The CDR3 has 13 amino acids. DNA of the CDR3: TGTGCCAGCAGCAGGCAGGGACAGGGGGACGCTTTCTTT. Protein sequence: CASSRQGQGDAFF.

Only a few counts were recorded for this clone. In nucleotides, the CDR3 is TGTGCCAGCAACCGTTCGGGCTATGGCTACACCTTC. This encodes CASNRSGYGYTF. The chain recombines TRBV28 with TRBJ1-2; D ambiguous. CDR1 and CDR2 (germline): MDHEN, SYDVKM. The length of the CDR3 is 12 residues. V was trimmed by 7 bases and J by 4 bases, leaving 10 bases between them.

The rearrangement joins TRBV18 to TRBJ1-1; a possible D gene is TRBD1 (6 bases). The V end lost 3 bases, the J end lost 3 bases, and 11 bases lay between the germline ends. The CDR3 is 14 amino acids. Germline V gene lookup returns CDR1 KGHSH and CDR2 LQKENI. The CDR3 DNA is TGTGCCAGCTCACCTGGGGGCATGGACACTGAAGCTTTCTTT. Amino acid sequence: CASSPGGMDTEAFF.

This chain links TRBV4-1 with TRBJ1-1, with 7 bases matching TRBD1. This CDR3 contains 15 residues. Looked up from germline, CDR1 is MGHRA and CDR2 is YSYEKL. V was pared by 1 base and J by 0 bases, with 2 bases of the junction left unmatched. This chain's CDR3 is CASSQAGTVNTEAFF. CDR3 coding DNA: TGCGCCAGCAGCCAAGCCGGGACAGTGAACACTGAAGCTTTCTTT.

This chain joins TRBV29-1 and TRBJ2-1; 10 nucleotides match TRBD1. The germline V gene encodes CDR1 SQVTM and CDR2 ANQGSEA. The CDR3 sequence is 13 residues long. The junction had 3 bases not matched to a gene; V was cut back by 1 base and J by 9 bases. The CDR3 DNA sequence: TGCAGCGTTGAAGGCGACAGGGGGCTTGAGCAGTTCTTC. It specifies CSVEGDRGLEQFF.

The chain couples TRBV11-3 to TRBJ1-1; D gene ambiguous. The germline V gene has CDR1 SGHNT and CDR2 YENEEA. The length of the CDR3 is 14 residues. The V gene lost 5 bases and the J gene lost 4 bases, with 14 bases spanning the gap. The CDR3 here is CASSGRAAPTEAFF. In DNA, the CDR3 is TGTGCCAGCAGCGGCCGGGCTGCCCCCACTGAAGCTTTCTTT.

V usage is TRBV19 and J usage is TRBJ2-2, with 10 bases matching TRBD1. V dropped 5 bases and J dropped 7; count of bases not matched to a gene: 10. The CDR3 length is 16 residues. CDR1 and CDR2 from the germline V gene are LNHDA and SQIVND (reference sequence). CDR3 sequence: CASSLETGGLNGELFF. DNA for the CDR3: TGTGCCAGTAGTCTCGAGACAGGGGGCTTGAACGGGGAGCTGTTTTTT.

The chain uses TRBV23-1 and TRBJ1-1, with 10 bases lining up with TRBD1. TRBV23-1 is labeled an ORF, and its function is uncertain. With 7 bases clipped from V and 3 bases from J, the junction kept 2 bases outside the gene matches. There are 13 residues in the CDR3. Here the CDR3 reads CASIGQGDTEAFF. The CDR3 DNA sequence: TGCGCCAGCATAGGACAGGGGGACACTGAAGCTTTCTTT.

This sequence joins TRBV27 and TRBJ2-1, with no clear D. CDR3 size: 11 residues. From germline, CDR1 is MNHEY and CDR2 SMNVEV (reference sequence). V was trimmed by 4 bases and J by 8 bases, leaving 6 bases between them. The CDR3 sequence is CASSWVDEQFF. The DNA for the CDR3 is TGTGCCAGCAGTTGGGTTGATGAGCAGTTCTTC.

The gene calls are TRBV6-6 and TRBJ1-4, with D possibly matching TRBD1 (6 bases). Trimming cost V 2 bases and J 6 bases, with 13 bases left between them. In germline, CDR1 is MNHNY, CDR2 SVGAGI (reference sequence). The CDR3 spans 15 residues. The CDR3 DNA is TGTGCCAGCAGTTACGTCGCAGGGGAGGATGAAAAACTGTTTTTT. This gives the protein CASSYVAGEDEKLFF.

The chain carries TRBV19 and TRBJ2-7, with 11 bases aligning to TRBD2. The CDR3 consists of 15 residues. Germline V gene data show CDR1 as LNHDA and CDR2 as SQIVND (reference sequence). The V gene end was trimmed by 1 base and the J gene end by 7 bases; junction bases not matched to a gene: 6. CDR3 DNA sequence: TGTGCCAGTAGTATAGCGGGGCTAGCGGGAGGTGAGCAGTACTTC. This encodes CASSIAGLAGGEQYF.

V usage is TRBV27 and J usage is TRBJ1-1; D unresolved. The CDR3 is made up of 15 amino acids. The V gene lost 7 bases and the J gene lost 5 bases, with 20 bases spanning the gap. CDR1 is MNHEY and CDR2 is SMNVEV in the germline V gene (reference sequence). The CDR3 loop reads CASIIFGIGRTEAFF. The CDR3 nucleotides are TGTGCCAGCATCATTTTCGGGATCGGCCGTACTGAAGCTTTCTTT.

This chain links TRBV5-1 with TRBJ1-1, with D perhaps TRBD1 (5 bases). Germline values: CDR1 SGHRS, CDR2 YFSETQ. Trimming pared 5 bases from V and 1 base from J, leaving 12 bases between. The CDR3 totals 14 residues. In nucleotides, the CDR3 is TGCGCCAGCAGTCGGGACCCCGAGAACACTGAAGCTTTCTTT. It specifies CASSRDPENTEAFF.

The DNA of the CDR3 is TGTGCCAGCAGTGGGGTAGAGGGCCCGACCTACGAGCAGTACTTC. It yields the protein CASSGVEGPTYEQYF. The chain is built from TRBV2 and TRBJ2-7, with D perhaps matching TRBD2 (5 bases). The germline V gene encodes CDR1 SNHLY and CDR2 FYNNEI. V was trimmed by 4 bases and J by 2 bases, leaving 15 bases between them. The CDR3 covers 15 residues.

The CDR3 here is CASSGSPGQEATNEKLFF. As DNA, the CDR3 is TGCGCCAGCAGTGGATCCCCGGGACAGGAGGCAACTAATGAAAAACTGTTTTTT. The chain recombines TRBV10-2 with TRBJ1-4, with TRBD1 matching over 8 bases. The CDR3 has 18 residues. Trimming at V came to 4 bases and at J to 0 bases, leaving 10 bases not matched to a gene. Germline values: CDR1 WSHSY, CDR2 SAAADI.

V usage is TRBV4-2 and J usage is TRBJ2-5; D possibly corresponds to TRBD2 (5 bases). Trimming shortened V by 0 bases and J by 5 bases, and 16 bases separated the two germline ends. Per germline, CDR1 LGHNA and CDR2 YNFKEQ. The CDR3 extends over 16 amino acids. The DNA of the CDR3 is TGTGCCAGCAGCCAAGATCCAGCGGCTGGTAGGGAGACCCAGTACTTC. Amino acid sequence: CASSQDPAAGRETQYF.

V usage is TRBV5-4 and J usage is TRBJ1-2; possible D gene TRBD1, 5 bases. Between the trimmed V and J ends, which lost 0 bases and 2 bases, there was a span of 14 bases. The CDR3 has 16 amino acids. Germline V CDR1 and CDR2: SGHNT, YYREEE (reference sequence). The CDR3 loop reads CASSLAHPAGNYGYTF. CDR3 sequence (DNA): TGTGCCAGCAGCTTGGCCCACCCGGCAGGGAACTATGGCTACACCTTC.

This rearrangement joins TRBV5-4 to TRBJ2-5, with 14 bases fitting TRBD2. The CDR3 spans 15 residues. Losses at the gene ends were 0 bases for V and 9 bases for J; bases not matched to a gene: 4. Germline V gene lookup returns CDR1 SGHNT and CDR2 YYREEE (reference sequence). CDR3 amino acids: CASSLDPGLAGAQYF. The CDR3 DNA is TGTGCCAGCAGCTTGGACCCGGGACTAGCGGGAGCCCAGTACTTC. The variable domain in full, completed from reference TRBV5-4 and TRBJ2-5, reads ETGVTQSPTHLIKTRGQQVTLRCSSQSGHNTVSWYQQALGQGPQFIFQYYREEENGRGNFPPRFSGLQFPNYSSELNVNALELDDSALYLCASSLDPGLAGAQYFGPGTRLLVL.

The V call is TRBV18, the J call TRBJ1-1; D gene uncertain. The V gene lost 2 bases and the J gene lost 2 bases, with 6 bases spanning the gap. Germline V gives CDR1 KGHSH, CDR2 LQKENI. CDR3 length: 13 residues. The chain's CDR3 is CASSPLFNTEAFF. The CDR3 DNA is TGTGCCAGCTCACCATTATTTAACACTGAAGCTTTCTTT.

This clone was seen a few times. The chain links TRBV5-1 to TRBJ2-7; TRBD1 aligns across 10 bases. This CDR3 region has 15 residues. The V segment lost 4 bases and the J segment 2 bases; nucleotides outside the gene matches: 6. Germline V lookup: CDR1 SGHRS, CDR2 YFSETQ. CDR3 amino acids: CASSPTGQGAYEQYF. The CDR3 DNA sequence: TGCGCCAGCAGCCCGACAGGACAGGGGGCCTACGAGCAGTACTTC. Full variable domain (remainder filled in from reference TRBV5-1 and TRBJ2-7): KAGVTQTPRYLIKTRGQQVTLSCSPISGHRSVSWYQQTPGQGLQFLFEYFSETQRNKGNFPGRFSGRQFSNSRSEMNVSTLELGDSALYLCASSPTGQGAYEQYFGPGTRLTVT.

V and J are TRBV19 and TRBJ2-1; 12 bases agree with TRBD2. In germline, CDR1 is LNHDA, CDR2 SQIVND (reference sequence). CDR3 length equals 12 residues. The V segment lost 3 bases and the J segment 15 bases; nucleotides outside the gene matches: 3. CDR3: CASSIGLAGRFF. The DNA for the CDR3 is TGTGCCAGTAGTATTGGACTAGCGGGAAGGTTCTTC.

The V call is TRBV18, the J call TRBJ2-3; 7 bases map to TRBD2. The CDR3 has 17 residues. The V gene's germline CDR1 is KGHSH and CDR2 LQKENI. V was pared by 3 bases and J by 2 bases, with 11 bases of the junction left unmatched. CDR3 residues: CASSPLPSGTYTDTQYF. CDR3 nucleotides: TGTGCCAGCTCACCTTTACCTAGCGGAACATACACAGATACGCAGTATTTT.

Points on this clone: The germline gene is not matched at one end of the junction; a read error may be the cause. The gene calls are TRBV7-7 and TRBJ1-1, with D unclear. The CDR3 is made up of 13 amino acids. Per germline, CDR1 SSHAT and CDR2 FNYEAQ (reference sequence). This CDR3 is CASSFRLNTEAFF. Here the CDR3 DNA reads TGTGCTAGCAGCTTCCGGTTGAACACTGAAGCTTTCTTT.